The next 5 T cell receptor beta chains were all read from a single sample in a study of shared clonotypes between healthy human individuals. Measured with immunoSEQ multiplex PCR; TCRdb has only the in-frame clones, and not every one. The sample records some 500,000 clones, 90% to 97% being singletons. Sequencing input: naive CD4+ T cells sorted from blood. Described subset: CD45RA+ positively selected. These receptors all stem from a woman younger than 45 in good health.

The J gene is TRBJ1-5, the V gene TRBV6-1; 10 nucleotides line up with TRBD1. J was trimmed by 1 base and V by 6 bases; bases with no gene match: 3. Germline V gene sequence: CDR1 MNHNS, CDR2 SASEGT. The CDR3 contains 15 residues. The CDR3 region is CASSSGQGSNQPQHF. CDR3 sequence (DNA): TGTGCCAGCAGCTCGGGACAGGGGAGCAATCAGCCCCAGCATTTT.

The V gene is TRBV20-1, the J gene TRBJ2-7; D gene ambiguous. The germline V and J ends were trimmed by 6 bases and 4 bases, with 7 bases remaining between them. In germline, CDR1 is DFQATT, CDR2 SNEGSKA (reference sequence). The CDR3 totals 10 residues. CDR3 residues: CSATLYEQYF. CDR3 bases: TGCAGTGCCACCCTATACGAGCAGTACTTC.

This rearrangement joins TRBV21-1 to TRBJ2-5; the D call in the table, TRBD1, was not verified against the DNA. TRBV21-1 is marked as a pseudogene. This CDR3 spans 15 amino acids. CDR3 coding DNA: TGTGCCAGCAGTATGACAGGGAACGGGCAAGAGACCCAGTACTTC. Translation gives CASSMTGNGQETQYF.

The CDR3 protein is CASSLHGYGYTF. Here the CDR3 DNA reads TGTGCCAGCAGCTTGCACGGCTATGGCTACACCTTC. The chain has TRBV5-4 and TRBJ1-2; D gene uncertain. Trimming removed 1 base from V and 4 bases from J, with 5 bases in between. There are 12 residues in the CDR3. The V gene's germline CDR1 is SGHNT and CDR2 YYREEE (reference sequence).

The chain joins TRBV21-1 to TRBJ1-5. TRBV21-1 is assigned pseudogene status. This CDR3 has 16 residues. The CDR3 here is CASSKVMGRGNQPQHF. CDR3 coding DNA: TGTGCCAGCAGCAAAGTTATGGGGAGGGGCAATCAGCCCCAGCATTTT.